This TCR beta chain came from a study of T cells in Graves' hyperthyroidism and ophthalmopathy. Notes on the study in general: Blood also showed most of the thyroid clonotypes that were expanded above 0.001.

Using RNA transcripts as the source, TCR beta CDR3 regions were amplified. When the TCR CDR3 underwent first-round RT-PCR, the HTBI primer set was used. Each CDR3 protein is one row after TCRdb ran MiXCR on the multiplex PCR reads. The profile covers about 340,000 distinct CDR3 sequences, with over 15% appearing a single time and roughly 49% taken by the ten largest. This clonotype was picked up many times. Antigen specificity is unknown. The CDR3 runs 15 residues. Germline values: CDR1 DFQATT, CDR2 SNEGSKA (reference sequence). With V trimmed by 6 bases and J by 4 bases, 11 bases remained unmatched. Graves' hyperthyroidism qualified as stable when ophthalmopathy did not progress within 18 months. PBMCs were derived from about 10 ml fresh peripheral blood.

The clonotype originates from a woman between 50 and 59 years old with Graves' hyperthyroidism. The genes are TRBV20-1 and TRBJ1-2; 10 nucleotides agree with TRBD1. Sequencing input: blood. The CDR3 is CSADKGQGSGYGYTF. The CDR3, as DNA: TGCAGTGCGGACAAGGGACAGGGGTCTGGCTATGGCTACACCTTC.